The text below deals with one TCR beta chain. Its matching antigen is unknown. The sample originates from a study of T cell repertoires in cytomegalovirus infection. CDR1 is DFQATT, CDR2 SNEGSKA, per germline (reference sequence). The CDR3 has 14 amino acids. Trimming cost V 5 bases and J 3 bases; bases outside gene matches: 3. TCRdb analysed the reads with MiXCR anew, one entry per CDR3 protein. The sample has under 500,000 distinct CDR3 sequences, roughly 42% seen once. This rearrangement joins TRBV20-1 to TRBJ2-1; TRBD2 aligns across 11 bases. The sample here was cultured PBMCs, taken from culture after CMV antigen stimulation. This TCR was recovered from a human donor in good health (CMV status not recorded). Some clones in this sample may be carry-over from other donors' samples. The CDR3 bases are TGCAGTGCTTATACTAGCGGGAGCTACAATGAGCAGTTCTTC. Residues: CSAYTSGSYNEQFF.